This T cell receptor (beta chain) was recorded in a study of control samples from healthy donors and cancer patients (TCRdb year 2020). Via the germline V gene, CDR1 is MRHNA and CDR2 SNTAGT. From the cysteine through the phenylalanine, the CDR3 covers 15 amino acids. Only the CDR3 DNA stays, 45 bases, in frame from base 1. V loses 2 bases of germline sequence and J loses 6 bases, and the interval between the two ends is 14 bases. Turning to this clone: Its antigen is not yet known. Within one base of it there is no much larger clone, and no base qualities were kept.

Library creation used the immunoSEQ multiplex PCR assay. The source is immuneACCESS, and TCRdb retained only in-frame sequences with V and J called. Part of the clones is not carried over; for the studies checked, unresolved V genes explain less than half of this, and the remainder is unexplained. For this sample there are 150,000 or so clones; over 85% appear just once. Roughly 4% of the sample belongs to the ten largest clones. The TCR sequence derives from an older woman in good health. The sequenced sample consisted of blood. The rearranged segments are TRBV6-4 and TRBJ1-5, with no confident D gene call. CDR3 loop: CASSDEPGSGQPQHF. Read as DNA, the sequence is TGTGCCAGCAGTGACGAACCTGGGAGCGGTCAGCCCCAGCATTTT.